These 2 T cell receptor beta chains share one sample of origin, sequenced in a study of T cells in Graves' hyperthyroidism and ophthalmopathy. TCR beta CDR3 regions were amplified from RNA transcripts. Using the HTBI primer set, a first-round RT-PCR was run on the TCR CDR3. TCRdb called the multiplex PCR reads again in MiXCR, with one record for every CDR3 protein. In the table there are hundreds of thousands of distinct CDR3 sequences, 30% to 40% of which are singletons. Sequenced sample: blood. The receptors derive from a middle-aged woman with Graves' hyperthyroidism.

The chain joins TRBV19 to TRBJ2-7; 8 positions agree with TRBD2. Germline lookup yields CDR1 LNHDA and CDR2 SQIVND (reference sequence). The V segment lost 5 bases and the J segment 4 bases; nucleotides outside the gene matches: 13. The length of the CDR3 is 16 residues. CDR3 sequence: CASSVRLSGEGYEQYF. In nucleotides, the CDR3 is TGTGCCAGTAGTGTCCGACTTAGCGGGGAAGGGTACGAGCAGTACTTC. The full variable domain, rest sourced from reference TRBV19 and TRBJ2-7, is DGGITQSPKYLFRKEGQNVTLSCEQNLNHDAMYWYRQDPGQGLRLIYYSQIVNDFQKGDIAEGYSVSREKKESFPLTVTSAQKNPTAFYLCASSVRLSGEGYEQYFGPGTRLTVT.

This clonotype was observed a few times. V gene TRBV10-1 combines with J gene TRBJ2-2, with D uncertain. Trimming stripped 4 bases from V and 5 bases from J, with 8 bases between. The CDR3 runs to 13 residues. Germline V CDR1 and CDR2: WNHNN, SYGVQD (reference sequence). The CDR3 reads CASSAWRTGELFF. The CDR3 DNA is TGCGCCAGCAGTGCATGGCGTACCGGGGAGCTGTTTTTT.